Below, 25 T cell receptor beta chains from the same sample are listed, as sequenced in a study of cytomegalovirus exposure and HLA in healthy donors. A multiplex PCR was run with 60 Vbeta primers and 13 Jbeta primers. Profiled with immunoSEQ multiplex PCR; TCRdb holds only in-frame clones, not every one. The data hold 65,000 to 90,000 clones, with around 80% observed a single time. Sequenced input: PBMCs. The source is a man aged 25-40 years in good health and CMV-seronegative.

The V call is TRBV14, the J call TRBJ2-1, with 9 nucleotides matching TRBD2. With 3 bases clipped from V and 0 bases from J, the junction kept 15 bases outside the gene matches. Germline loops: CDR1 SGHDN, CDR2 FVKESK. The CDR3 runs to 20 residues. As DNA, the CDR3 is TGTGCCAGCAGCCACGGCGCGGGACTAGCTCCCTCAAGCTCCTACAATGAGCAGTTCTTC. Its translation: CASSHGAGLAPSSSYNEQFF.

The chain uses TRBV6-6 and TRBJ2-3, with TRBD1 identical over 7 bases. Per germline, CDR1 MNHNY and CDR2 SVGAGI (reference sequence). CDR3 size: 15 residues. Trimming took 3 bases from V and 4 from J; bases not matched to a gene: 7. The CDR3 is CASSYKGGASDTQYF. CDR3 coding DNA: TGTGCCAGCAGTTATAAAGGGGGCGCGTCAGATACGCAGTATTTT.

This chain links TRBV6-5 with TRBJ2-7; 8 bases are a match to TRBD1. CDR3 length equals 13 residues. The junction had 7 bases not matched to a gene; V was cut back by 10 bases and J by 2 bases. CDR1 MNHEY and CDR2 SVGAGI come from the germline V gene. CDR3 nucleotides: TGTGCCACGGGACAGGCGGCGGCCTACGAGCAGTACTTC. It codes for CATGQAAAYEQYF.

A few counts support this clone. V is TRBV25-1 and J is TRBJ1-2; TRBD1 might be the D (6 bases). The germline V and J ends were trimmed by 7 bases and 2 bases, with 11 bases remaining between them. The CDR3 runs to 13 residues. Germline CDR1 is MGHDK and CDR2 is SYGVNS. CDR3 loop: CASTSQGNYGYTF. CDR3 bases: TGTGCCAGCACCAGTCAGGGGAACTATGGCTACACCTTC.

V and J are TRBV5-5 and TRBJ1-4; D is possibly TRBD1 (5 bases). CDR1 is SGHKS and CDR2 is YYEKEE in the germline V gene (reference sequence). This CDR3 is built from 13 residues. Trimming removed 3 bases from V and 8 bases from J, with 11 bases in between. The DNA for the CDR3 is TGTGCCAGCAGCTCCGTTCCAGGGGAAAAACTGTTTTTT. As protein: CASSSVPGEKLFF. Full variable domain (outside the CDR3, taken from reference TRBV5-5 and TRBJ1-4): DAGVTQSPTHLIKTRGQQVTLRCSPISGHKSVSWYQQVLGQGPQFIFQYYEKEERGRGNFPDRFSARQFPNYSSELNVNALLLGDSALYLCASSSVPGEKLFFGSGTQLSVL.

The chain joins TRBV28 to TRBJ2-7, with 9 bases identical to TRBD1. After removal of 7 bases from V and 10 bases from J, the junction contained 14 bases not matched to a gene. Germline CDR1 is MDHEN and CDR2 is SYDVKM. This CDR3 is 14 amino acids long. In DNA, the CDR3 is TGTGCCAGCACCCCCTCCGGTACAGGGGGCTTTCAGTACTTC. Translated, it gives CASTPSGTGGFQYF. The full variable domain, with the rest looked up from reference TRBV28 and TRBJ2-7, is DVKVTQSSRYLVKRTGEKVFLECVQDMDHENMFWYRQDPGLGLRLIYFSYDVKMKEKGDIPEGYSVSREKKERFSLILESASTNQTSMYLCASTPSGTGGFQYFGPGTRLTVT.

Remarks on this clone: Additional DNA sequences in this sample encode the identical CDR3. The chain uses TRBV30 and TRBJ1-1; unclear D gene. Per germline, CDR1 GTSNPN and CDR2 SVGIG (reference sequence). V lost 2 bases and J lost 2, with 6 bases in between. CDR3 length: 12 amino acids. CDR3 in DNA: TGTGCCTGGAGTAGACTAAACACTGAAGCTTTCTTT. Amino acids: CAWSRLNTEAFF.

As concerns this clone: A junction end diverges from the germline sequence, so it may reflect a read error. This chain connects TRBV7-9 to TRBJ1-4; tentative D call: TRBD1 (6 bases). The germline CDR1 and CDR2 sequences are SEHNR and FQNEAQ (reference sequence). The CDR3 spans 16 residues. The CDR3 is CARSLVQGRFQEKLFF. The CDR3 bases are TGTGCCCGCAGCTTAGTACAGGGAAGATTTCAGGAAAAACTGTTTTTT.

V usage is TRBV28 and J usage is TRBJ2-7, with 8 bases matching TRBD2. CDR1 MDHEN and CDR2 SYDVKM come from the germline V gene. The CDR3 is made up of 16 amino acids. Unmatched junction bases numbered 16, after V lost 6 bases and J lost 6 bases. The CDR3 bases are TGTGCCAGCAGGCCACCGATTGGCGGGAGGTCCCTCGAGCAGTACTTC. Encoded protein: CASRPPIGGRSLEQYF.

The chain uses TRBV5-5 and TRBJ2-1; TRBD1 agrees at 9 bases. Germline CDR1 and CDR2: SGHKS and YYEKEE (reference sequence). The length of the CDR3 is 18 residues. Germline trimming cut 0 bases from V and 5 bases from J; bases unmatched to any gene: 12. CDR3 region: CASSLAGGQGEGNNEQFF. The DNA of the CDR3 is TGTGCCAGCAGCTTGGCCGGGGGACAGGGAGAAGGGAACAATGAGCAGTTCTTC.

On this clone: The sample carries other DNA sequences with the same CDR3. The rearrangement uses TRBV7-9 and TRBJ2-1; tentatively, D is TRBD2 (5 bases). The CDR3 sequence is 14 residues long. V was shortened by 4 bases and J by 7 bases, with 14 bases between the two germline ends. CDR1 SEHNR and CDR2 FQNEAQ come from the germline V gene (reference sequence). CDR3 nucleotides: TGTGCCAGCAGCTCCCCGACTACTTATAATGAGCAGTTCTTC. Encoded protein: CASSSPTTYNEQFF.

The count of this clone is one. This chain uses TRBV5-1 with TRBJ2-5; 10 bases are a match to TRBD1. The J call may be incorrect, as the DNA end agrees better with TRBJ2-7. Germline values: CDR1 SGHRS, CDR2 YFSETQ. CDR3 length: 14 amino acids. The CDR3 bases are TGCGCCAGCAGCTCGGGACAGGGGATCTACGAGCAGTACTTC. It codes for CASSSGQGIYEQYF.

The chain has TRBV27 and TRBJ2-7, with D maybe TRBD2 (5 bases). The V gene lost 6 bases and the J gene lost 2 bases, with 8 bases spanning the gap. The CDR3 spans 12 residues. Germline V gene sequence: CDR1 MNHEY, CDR2 SMNVEV (reference sequence). For the CDR3, the DNA is TGTGCCAGCAGGCTCGGGGCCTACGAGCAGTACTTC. Residues: CASRLGAYEQYF.

The chain recombines TRBV10-3 with TRBJ2-1, with TRBD1 matching 8 bases. This CDR3 contains 16 residues. Germline V CDR1 and CDR2: ENHRY, SYGVKD. V lost 4 bases to trimming and J lost 5 bases; unmatched junction nucleotides: 10. The CDR3 protein is CAISAKPGQVDNEQFF. In DNA, the CDR3 is TGTGCCATCAGTGCCAAACCGGGACAGGTTGACAATGAGCAGTTCTTC.

This clone has just a few counts. The chain employs TRBV5-1 and TRBJ2-5, with 8 bases lining up with TRBD2. The J call may be in error: the DNA end matches TRBJ2-7 better. The CDR3 has 15 residues. Germline values: CDR1 SGHRS, CDR2 YFSETQ. The CDR3 DNA reads as TGCGCCAGCAGCTTGGGGAGGAGCGGGGGCGGCGAGCAGTACTTC. Amino acids: CASSLGRSGGGEQYF.

The chain combines TRBV7-6 with TRBJ2-1; tentatively, D is TRBD1 (6 bases). Trimming took 2 bases from V and 7 from J, leaving 15 bases between them. There are 15 residues in the CDR3. The V gene's germline CDR1 is SGHVS and CDR2 FNYEAQ. The chain's CDR3 is CASSLSGGPSNEQFF. The CDR3 DNA sequence: TGTGCCAGCAGCTTATCTGGGGGCCCCTCTAATGAGCAGTTCTTC. Looking up the rest from reference TRBV7-6 and TRBJ2-1 gives the full variable domain: GAGVSQSPRYKVTKRGQDVALRCDPISGHVSLYWYRQALGQGPEFLTYFNYEAQQDKSGLPNDRFSAERPEGSISTLTIQRTEQRDSAMYRCASSLSGGPSNEQFFGPGTRLTVL.

The rearrangement uses TRBV4-3 and TRBJ1-4; 9 bases map to TRBD1. CDR3 length: 16 amino acids. J was trimmed by 8 bases and V by 0 bases; bases with no gene match: 7. Germline loops: CDR1 LGHNA, CDR2 YSLEER. The CDR3 loop is CASSQDTGGSGEKLFF. The DNA of the CDR3 is TGCGCCAGCAGCCAAGACACAGGGGGCAGTGGAGAAAAACTGTTTTTT.

The gene calls are TRBV5-3 and TRBJ1-5; the D is unclear. TRBV5-3 is identified as an open reading frame with a role that is uncertain. Trimming cost V 1 base and J 0 bases, with 11 bases left between them. CDR3 length: 16 residues. The CDR3 is CARSLNGKGSNQPQHF. The CDR3 region has the DNA TGTGCCAGAAGCTTGAACGGGAAAGGTAGCAATCAGCCCCAGCATTTT.

The chain has TRBV25-1 and TRBJ1-1, with 8 bases lining up with TRBD1. V dropped 7 bases and J dropped 8; count of bases not matched to a gene: 6. This CDR3 has 12 amino acids. Germline V gene lookup returns CDR1 MGHDK and CDR2 SYGVNS. CDR3: CASTPGGQEAFF. CDR3 in DNA: TGTGCCAGCACCCCAGGGGGCCAGGAAGCTTTCTTT.

The chain employs TRBV30 and TRBJ1-1; tentatively, D is TRBD1 (6 bases). The CDR3 runs to 13 residues. The germline gives CDR1 GTSNPN, CDR2 SVGIG (reference sequence). The V gene lost 8 bases and the J gene lost 0 bases, with 13 bases spanning the gap. The CDR3 is CAGGQKMNTEAFF. CDR3 DNA: TGTGCCGGAGGACAGAAGATGAACACTGAAGCTTTCTTT.

The rearrangement joins TRBV7-2 to TRBJ2-6; 7 bases map to TRBD1. The CDR3 has 16 residues. Germline CDR1 reads SGHTA; CDR2 reads FQGNSA. J gave up 2 bases and V 4 bases, and 5 bases lay outside the gene matches. DNA for the CDR3: TGTGCCAGCAGCTCAAAGACAGGGCCTGGGGCCAACGTCCTGACTTTC. Translation gives CASSSKTGPGANVLTF.

The rearrangement links TRBV6-5 to TRBJ2-7; the match to TRBD1 covers 9 bases. CDR3 size: 16 residues. Germline values: CDR1 MNHEY, CDR2 SVGAGI. V gave up 2 bases and J gave up 4 bases; unmatched junction bases: 9. In nucleotides, the CDR3 is TGTGCCAGCAGTTACAGCAAGGACAGGGGTCAGTACGAGCAGTACTTC. This codes for CASSYSKDRGQYEQYF.

This clone was recorded many times. This chain links TRBV10-2 with TRBJ2-5, with 11 bases that match TRBD2. J was trimmed by 4 bases and V by 3 bases; bases with no gene match: 7. The CDR3 contains 16 residues. Germline CDR1 reads WSHSY; CDR2 reads SAAADI. DNA for the CDR3: TGCGCCAGCAGTGATGGTGCTAGCGGGGGGCTAGAGACCCAGTACTTC. Protein product: CASSDGASGGLETQYF.

The V and J genes are TRBV7-6 and TRBJ1-5; 8 positions agree with TRBD1. CDR1 is SGHVS, CDR2 FNYEAQ, per germline. The CDR3 runs 15 residues. Losses at the gene ends were 1 base for V and 6 bases for J; bases not matched to a gene: 5. CDR3 nucleotides: TGTGCCAGCAGCTTAGACAGGGGGGGAAGTCAGCCCCAGCATTTT. It specifies CASSLDRGGSQPQHF.

This clone was recorded once. CDR3 sequence: CASSLGTEFGYTF. CDR3 DNA: TGTGCCAGCAGCTTGGGGACAGAATTTGGCTACACCTTC. V usage is TRBV11-2 and J usage is TRBJ1-2; 7 bases agree with TRBD1. CDR1 and CDR2 from the germline V gene are SGHAT and FQNNGV. V was clipped by 3 bases and J by 7 bases; unmatched bases: 5. The CDR3 covers 13 residues. The entire variable domain, with the rest obtained from reference TRBV11-2 and TRBJ1-2, is as follows: EAGVAQSPRYKIIEKRQSVAFWCNPISGHATLYWYQQILGQGPKLLIQFQNNGVVDDSQLPKDRFSAERLKGVDSTLKIQPAKLEDSAVYLCASSLGTEFGYTFGSGTRLTVV.